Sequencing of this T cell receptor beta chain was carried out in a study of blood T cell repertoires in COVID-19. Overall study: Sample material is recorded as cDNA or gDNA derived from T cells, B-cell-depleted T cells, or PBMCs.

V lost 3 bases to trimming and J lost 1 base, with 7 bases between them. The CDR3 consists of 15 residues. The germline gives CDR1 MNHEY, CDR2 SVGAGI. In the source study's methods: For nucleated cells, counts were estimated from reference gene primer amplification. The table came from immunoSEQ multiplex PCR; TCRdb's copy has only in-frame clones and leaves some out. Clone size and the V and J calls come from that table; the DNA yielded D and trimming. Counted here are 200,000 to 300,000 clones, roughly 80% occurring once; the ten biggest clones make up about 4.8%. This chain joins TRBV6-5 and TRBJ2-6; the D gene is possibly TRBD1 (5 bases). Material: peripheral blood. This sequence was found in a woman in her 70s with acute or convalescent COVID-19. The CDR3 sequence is CASSYHRSGANVLTF. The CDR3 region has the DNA TGTGCCAGCAGTTATCACAGGTCTGGGGCCAACGTCCTGACTTTC.